A selection of T cell receptor beta chains follows, all from one sample in a study of regulatory and conventional T cells in RAG deficiency. Some clones are missing from TCRdb's copy, which holds only in-frame ones; the method was immunoSEQ multiplex PCR. The table lists roughly 10,000 clones, around 96% of them singletons, with 1.4% in the top ten. Sequenced: CD4+ effector T cells sorted from blood. Every receptor here comes from a human donor with RAG deficiency presenting as severe combined immunodeficiency. Both conserved end residues are trimmed from each CDR3. The D gene is left open where the match is weak.

V,D,length,CDR3
TRBV27,NA,11,ASSLLGAGELF
TRBV9,TRBD1,13,ASSVAGGTYNEQF
TRBV15,NA,12,ATSGGGMPGELF
TRBV7-2,TRBD2,14,ASSLGVAGGRYEQY
TRBV6-1,NA,10,ASSEEDRGYT
TRBV7-9,TRBD1,13,ASSLSGDRANEQF
TRBV15,TRBD2,15,ATSRYGENGRASEQY
TRBV19,NA,14,ASTTLTGYSNQPQH
TRBV7-2,NA,12,ASSLEPWGETQY
TRBV28,TRBD2,14,ASSFRGTSGQETQY
TRBV28,NA,13,ASSLFLDSKQTQY
TRBV4-3,NA,11,ASSPGQTDTQY
TRBV7-3,NA,11,ASSPGSQETQY
TRBV27,NA,11,ASSLRRTYEQY
TRBV4-3,NA,14,ASGRMNVGSYNEQF
TRBV7-2,TRBD1,12,ASSLNRGRTEAF
TRBV7-2,TRBD1,14,ASSFQGAANTGELF
TRBV7-9,NA,10,ASSLDLIGYT
TRBV7-2,NA,14,ASSLERFLAKNIQY
TRBV7-2,TRBD1,13,ASSLGRDRANIQY
TRBV9,NA,13,ASSPRTAGANVLT
TRBV27,NA,14,ASTQEGGSGANVLT